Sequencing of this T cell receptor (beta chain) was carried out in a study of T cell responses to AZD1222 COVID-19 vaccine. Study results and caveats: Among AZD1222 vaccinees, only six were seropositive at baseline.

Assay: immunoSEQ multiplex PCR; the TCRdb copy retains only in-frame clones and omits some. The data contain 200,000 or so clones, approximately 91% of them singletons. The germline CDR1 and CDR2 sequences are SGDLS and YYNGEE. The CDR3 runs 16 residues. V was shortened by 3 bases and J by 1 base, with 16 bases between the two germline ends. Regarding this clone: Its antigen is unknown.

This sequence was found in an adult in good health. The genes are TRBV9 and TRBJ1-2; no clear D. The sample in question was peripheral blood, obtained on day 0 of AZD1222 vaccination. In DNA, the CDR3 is TGTGCCAGCAGCGCAGAGGGTAGGCGCCGTAACTATGGCTACACCTTC. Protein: CASSAEGRRRNYGYTF. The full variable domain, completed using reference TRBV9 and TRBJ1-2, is DSGVTQTPKHLITATGQRVTLRCSPRSGDLSVYWYQQSLDQGLQFLIQYYNGEERAKGNILERFSAQQFPDLHSELNLSSLELGDSALYFCASSAEGRRRNYGYTFGSGTRLTVV.